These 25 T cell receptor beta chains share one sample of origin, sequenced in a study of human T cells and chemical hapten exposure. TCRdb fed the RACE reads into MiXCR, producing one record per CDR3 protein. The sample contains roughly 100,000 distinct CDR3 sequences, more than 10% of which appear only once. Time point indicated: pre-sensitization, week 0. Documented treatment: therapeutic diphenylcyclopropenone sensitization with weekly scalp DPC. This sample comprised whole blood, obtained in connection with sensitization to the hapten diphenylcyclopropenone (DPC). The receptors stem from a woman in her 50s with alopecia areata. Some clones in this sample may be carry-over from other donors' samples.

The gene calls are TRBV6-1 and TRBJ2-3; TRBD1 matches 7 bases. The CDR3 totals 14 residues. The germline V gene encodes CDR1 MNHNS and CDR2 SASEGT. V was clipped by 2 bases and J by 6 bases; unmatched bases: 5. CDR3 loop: CASSEKGAWDTQYF. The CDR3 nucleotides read TGTGCCAGCAGTGAAAAGGGGGCATGGGATACGCAGTATTTT.

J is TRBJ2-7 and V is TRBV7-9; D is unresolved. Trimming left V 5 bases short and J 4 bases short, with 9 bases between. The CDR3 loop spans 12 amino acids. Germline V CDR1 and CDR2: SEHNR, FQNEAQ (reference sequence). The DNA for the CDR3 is TGTGCCAGCAGCAAATTAGGGTACGAGCAGTACTTC. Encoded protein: CASSKLGYEQYF.

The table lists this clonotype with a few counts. The CDR3 sequence is CASRDRQNTEAFF. For the CDR3, the DNA is TGTGCCAGCAGGGACAGACAGAACACTGAAGCTTTCTTT. This chain uses TRBV6-5 with TRBJ1-1; D is possibly TRBD1 (6 bases). Germline assignment: CDR1 MNHEY and CDR2 SVGAGI. V lost 6 bases and J lost 1, with 9 bases in between. The CDR3 loop spans 13 amino acids.

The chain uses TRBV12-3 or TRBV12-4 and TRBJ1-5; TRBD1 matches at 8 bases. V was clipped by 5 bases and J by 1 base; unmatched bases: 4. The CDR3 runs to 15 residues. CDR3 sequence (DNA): TGTGCCAGCAGTCGGACAGGGAGCAGCAATCAGCCCCAGCATTTT. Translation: CASSRTGSSNQPQHF.

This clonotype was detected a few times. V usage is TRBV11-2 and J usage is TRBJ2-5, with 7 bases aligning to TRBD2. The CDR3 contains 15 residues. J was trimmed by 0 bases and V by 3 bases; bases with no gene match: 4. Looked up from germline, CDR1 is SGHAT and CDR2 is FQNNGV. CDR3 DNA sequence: TGTGCCAGCAGCTTCAGCGGGGCTAACCAAGAGACCCAGTACTTC. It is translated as CASSFSGANQETQYF.

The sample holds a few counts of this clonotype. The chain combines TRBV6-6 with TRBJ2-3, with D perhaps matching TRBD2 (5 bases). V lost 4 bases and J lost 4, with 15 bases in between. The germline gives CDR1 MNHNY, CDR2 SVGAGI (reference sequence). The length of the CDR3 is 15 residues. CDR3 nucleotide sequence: TGTGCCAGCAGTTCAGCGGTTGGTCAGGCAGATACGCAGTATTTT. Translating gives CASSSAVGQADTQYF.

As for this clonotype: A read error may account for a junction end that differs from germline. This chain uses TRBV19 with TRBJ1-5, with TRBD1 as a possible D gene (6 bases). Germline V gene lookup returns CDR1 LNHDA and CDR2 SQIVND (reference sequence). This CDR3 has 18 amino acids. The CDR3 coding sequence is TGTGCCAGTAGTGCCCTACAGGGTAGGGGGTATAGCAATCGGCCCCAGCATTTT. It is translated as CASSALQGRGYSNRPQHF.

The CDR3 spells CSVAFATRREQYF. CDR3 bases: TGCAGCGTTGCTTTCGCGACAAGAAGGGAGCAGTACTTC. V usage is TRBV29-1 and J usage is TRBJ2-7; no firm D call. The germline V and J ends were trimmed by 4 bases and 7 bases, with 17 bases remaining between them. The CDR3 has 13 amino acids. From germline, CDR1 is SQVTM and CDR2 ANQGSEA.

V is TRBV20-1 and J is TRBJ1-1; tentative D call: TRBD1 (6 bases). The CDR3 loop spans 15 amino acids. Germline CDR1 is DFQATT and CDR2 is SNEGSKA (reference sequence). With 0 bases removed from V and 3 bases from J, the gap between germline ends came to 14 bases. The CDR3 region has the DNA TGCAGTGCTAGAGATCCCGGAAGGGGGGACACTGAAGCTTTCTTT. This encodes CSARDPGRGDTEAFF.

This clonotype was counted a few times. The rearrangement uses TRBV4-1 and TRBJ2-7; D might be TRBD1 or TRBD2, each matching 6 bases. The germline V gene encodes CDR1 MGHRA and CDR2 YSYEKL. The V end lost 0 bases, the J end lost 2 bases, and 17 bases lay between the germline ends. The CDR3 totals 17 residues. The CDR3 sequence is CASSQDRFAEGAYEQYF. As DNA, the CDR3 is TGCGCCAGCAGCCAAGATAGGTTCGCGGAGGGGGCCTACGAGCAGTACTTC.

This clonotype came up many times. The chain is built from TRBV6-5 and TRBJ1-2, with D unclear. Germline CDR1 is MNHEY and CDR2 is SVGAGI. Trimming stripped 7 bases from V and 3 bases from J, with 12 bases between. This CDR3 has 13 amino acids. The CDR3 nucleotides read TGTGCCAGCAACCTATATCGGGACTATGGCTACACCTTC. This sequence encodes CASNLYRDYGYTF.

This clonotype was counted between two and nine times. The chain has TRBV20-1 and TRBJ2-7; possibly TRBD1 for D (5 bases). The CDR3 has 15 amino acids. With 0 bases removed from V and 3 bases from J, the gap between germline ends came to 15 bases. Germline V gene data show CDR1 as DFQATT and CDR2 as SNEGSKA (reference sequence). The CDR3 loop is CSARDSLTEIYEQYF. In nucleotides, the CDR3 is TGCAGTGCTAGAGATTCCTTGACAGAAATCTACGAGCAGTACTTC.

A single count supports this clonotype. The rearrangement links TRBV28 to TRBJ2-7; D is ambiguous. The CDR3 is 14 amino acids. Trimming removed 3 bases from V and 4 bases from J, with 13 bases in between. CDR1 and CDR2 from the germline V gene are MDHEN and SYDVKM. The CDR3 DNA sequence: TGTGCCAGCAGTTTCGCTAGTCCTAATTACGAGCAGTACTTC. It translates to CASSFASPNYEQYF.

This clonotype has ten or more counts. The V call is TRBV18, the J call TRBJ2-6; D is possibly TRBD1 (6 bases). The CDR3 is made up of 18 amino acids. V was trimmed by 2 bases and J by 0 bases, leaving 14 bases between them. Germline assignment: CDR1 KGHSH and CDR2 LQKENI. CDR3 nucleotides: TGTGCCAGCTCACCAGGGACACCTAGTTTCTCTGGGGCCAACGTCCTGACTTTC. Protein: CASSPGTPSFSGANVLTF.

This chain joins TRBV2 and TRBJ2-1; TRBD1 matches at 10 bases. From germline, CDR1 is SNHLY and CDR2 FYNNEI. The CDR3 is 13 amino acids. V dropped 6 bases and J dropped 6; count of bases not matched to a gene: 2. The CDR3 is CASRRTGGNEQFF. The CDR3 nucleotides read TGTGCCAGCAGGCGGACAGGGGGCAATGAGCAGTTCTTC.

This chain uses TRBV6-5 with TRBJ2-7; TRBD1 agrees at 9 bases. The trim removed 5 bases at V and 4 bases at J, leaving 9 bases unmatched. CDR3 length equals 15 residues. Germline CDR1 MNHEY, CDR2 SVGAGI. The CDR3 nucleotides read TGTGCCAGCAGTCCCGTCACAGGGGGCAGGTACGAGCAGTACTTC. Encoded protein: CASSPVTGGRYEQYF.

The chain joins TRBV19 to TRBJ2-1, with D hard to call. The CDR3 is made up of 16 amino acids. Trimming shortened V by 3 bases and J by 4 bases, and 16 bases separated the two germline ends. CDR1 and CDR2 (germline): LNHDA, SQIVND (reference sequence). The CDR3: CASSITARNLYNEQFF. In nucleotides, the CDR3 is TGTGCCAGTAGTATCACGGCTAGGAACCTATACAATGAGCAGTTCTTC.

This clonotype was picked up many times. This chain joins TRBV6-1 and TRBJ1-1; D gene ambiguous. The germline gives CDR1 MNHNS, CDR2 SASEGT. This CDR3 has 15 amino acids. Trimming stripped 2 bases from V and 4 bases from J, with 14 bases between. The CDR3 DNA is TGTGCCAGCAGTGAATTGGGGAGCTTGATCACTGAAGCTTTCTTT. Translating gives CASSELGSLITEAFF.

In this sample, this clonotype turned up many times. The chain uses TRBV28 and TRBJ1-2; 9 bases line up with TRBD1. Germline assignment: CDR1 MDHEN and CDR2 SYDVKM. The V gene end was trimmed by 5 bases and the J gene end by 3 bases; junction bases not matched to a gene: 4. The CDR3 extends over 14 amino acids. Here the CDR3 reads CASSPGQGDYGYTF. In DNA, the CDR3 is TGTGCCAGCAGTCCGGGACAGGGTGACTATGGCTACACCTTC.

The CDR3 is CSVERTARGTEAFF. The CDR3 nucleotides are TGCAGCGTTGAAAGGACAGCCCGCGGCACTGAAGCTTTCTTT. J is TRBJ1-1 and V is TRBV29-1; the D gene is possibly TRBD1 (6 bases). Germline V lookup: CDR1 SQVTM, CDR2 ANQGSEA. The CDR3 has 14 residues. With 2 bases removed from V and 4 bases from J, the gap between germline ends came to 14 bases.

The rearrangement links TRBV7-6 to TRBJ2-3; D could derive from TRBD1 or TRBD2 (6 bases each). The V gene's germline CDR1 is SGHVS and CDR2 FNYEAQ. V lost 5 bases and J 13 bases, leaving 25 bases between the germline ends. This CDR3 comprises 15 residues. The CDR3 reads CASSPRTVYPRGEYF. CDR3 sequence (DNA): TGTGCCAGCAGCCCCCGGACTGTGTACCCGAGGGGGGAGTATTTT.

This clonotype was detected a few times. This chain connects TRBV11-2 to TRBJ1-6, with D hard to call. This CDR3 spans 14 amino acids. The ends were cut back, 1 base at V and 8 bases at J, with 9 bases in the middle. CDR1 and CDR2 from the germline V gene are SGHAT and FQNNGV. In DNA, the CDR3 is TGTGCCAGCAGCTTAGCCGGGGAATATTCACCCCTCCACTTT. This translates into CASSLAGEYSPLHF. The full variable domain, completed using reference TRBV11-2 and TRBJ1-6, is EAGVAQSPRYKIIEKRQSVAFWCNPISGHATLYWYQQILGQGPKLLIQFQNNGVVDDSQLPKDRFSAERLKGVDSTLKIQPAKLEDSAVYLCASSLAGEYSPLHFGNGTRLTVT.

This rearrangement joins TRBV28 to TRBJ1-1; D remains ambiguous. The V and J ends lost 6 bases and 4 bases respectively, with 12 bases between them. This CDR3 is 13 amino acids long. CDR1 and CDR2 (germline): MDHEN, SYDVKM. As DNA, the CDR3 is TGTGCCAGCAGCACGTGGGGATCCACTGAAGCTTTCTTT. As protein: CASSTWGSTEAFF. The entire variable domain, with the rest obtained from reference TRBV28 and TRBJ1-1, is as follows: DVKVTQSSRYLVKRTGEKVFLECVQDMDHENMFWYRQDPGLGLRLIYFSYDVKMKEKGDIPEGYSVSREKKERFSLILESASTNQTSMYLCASSTWGSTEAFFGQGTRLTVV.

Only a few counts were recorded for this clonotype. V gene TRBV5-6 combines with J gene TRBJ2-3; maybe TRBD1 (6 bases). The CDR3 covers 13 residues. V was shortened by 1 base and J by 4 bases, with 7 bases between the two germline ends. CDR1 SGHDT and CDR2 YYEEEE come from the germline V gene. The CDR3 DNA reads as TGTGCCAGCAGCTTGACAGGGCCAGATACGCAGTATTTT. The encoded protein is CASSLTGPDTQYF. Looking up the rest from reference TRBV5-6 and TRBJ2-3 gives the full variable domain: DAGVTQSPTHLIKTRGQQVTLRCSPKSGHDTVSWYQQALGQGPQFIFQYYEEEERQRGNFPDRFSGHQFPNYSSELNVNALLLGDSALYLCASSLTGPDTQYFGPGTRLTVL.

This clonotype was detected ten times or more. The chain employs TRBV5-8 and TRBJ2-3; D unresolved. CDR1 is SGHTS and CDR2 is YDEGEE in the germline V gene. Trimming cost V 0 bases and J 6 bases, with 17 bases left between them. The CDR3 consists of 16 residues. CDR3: CASSLEGRHEVDTQYF. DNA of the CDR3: TGTGCCAGCAGCTTGGAGGGCAGACACGAGGTGGATACGCAGTATTTT.